This entry lists 17 T cell receptor beta chains sequenced from one sample in a study of T-cell reconstitution after alpha-beta-depleted transplantation in children. A library of TCRbeta sequences, prepared with unique molecular identifiers, was generated. TCRdb re-called the PCR reads with MiXCR, one entry per CDR3 protein. In the table there are 200,000 to 300,000 distinct CDR3 sequences, around 12% of which are singletons. The sample consisted of PBMCs from the stem cell graft donor, taken from the stem cell graft. The receptors derive from a human donor who donated a stem cell graft to a child with acute lymphoblastic leukemia.

This clonotype was recorded many times. The V gene is TRBV7-9, the J gene TRBJ1-6; the D is unclear. Trimming removed 8 bases at V and 7 bases at J, with 9 bases between. This CDR3 has 12 residues. CDR1 is SEHNR and CDR2 is FQNEAQ in the germline V gene (reference sequence). The CDR3 DNA is TGTGCCAGCGGGAGAACAAATTCACCCCTCCACTTT. Amino acids: CASGRTNSPLHF.

This clonotype was recorded many times. The chain carries TRBV27 and TRBJ1-1; the D is unclear. CDR1 is MNHEY and CDR2 is SMNVEV in the germline V gene (reference sequence). This CDR3 spans 14 amino acids. V lost 5 bases and J 3 bases, leaving 13 bases between the germline ends. Here the CDR3 DNA reads TGTGCCAGCAGTAACCCCTATAGGGACACTGAAGCTTTCTTT. This encodes CASSNPYRDTEAFF.

The V gene is TRBV6-5, the J gene TRBJ1-3, with D possibly matching TRBD1 (5 bases). Germline-derived CDR1 and CDR2 are MNHEY and SVGAGI. V dropped 0 bases and J dropped 1 base, with 16 bases sitting between them. The CDR3 consists of 18 residues. CDR3 DNA: TGTGCCAGCAGTTACTCTCCGCTGCCGGGGGGGTCTGGAAACACCATATATTTT. Protein sequence: CASSYSPLPGGSGNTIYF.

With respect to this clonotype: The junction differs from germline at one of its ends, possibly a read error. V is TRBV6-1 and J is TRBJ1-1; D uncertain. The CDR3 is made up of 14 amino acids. In germline, CDR1 is MNHNS, CDR2 SASEGT. This CDR3 is CASGRQHLNTEAFF. For the CDR3, the DNA is TGTGCCAGCGGACGGCAACATCTGAACACTGAAGCTTTCTTC.

In its sample, this clonotype was seen a few times. The V gene is TRBV4-1, the J gene TRBJ2-7, with TRBD1 identical over 7 bases. The CDR3 length is 18 residues. After removal of 3 bases from V and 2 bases from J, the junction contained 16 bases not matched to a gene. Germline CDR1 and CDR2: MGHRA and YSYEKL. CDR3 bases: TGCGCCAGCAGCCATCCCCTAGAGGGGACAGACCATACCTACGAGCAGTACTTC. This codes for CASSHPLEGTDHTYEQYF.

This clonotype was counted many times. V is TRBV7-8 and J is TRBJ1-4, with D unclear. Germline CDR1 and CDR2: SGHVS and FQNEAQ. The CDR3 extends over 15 amino acids. V was trimmed by 1 base and J by 7 bases, leaving 13 bases between them. CDR3 DNA sequence: TGTGCCAGCAGCTTAGGCAAAACTGCACGTGAAAAACTGTTTTTT. Its translation: CASSLGKTAREKLFF. The whole variable domain, filled in from reference TRBV7-8 and TRBJ1-4, reads GAGVSQSPRYKVAKRGQDVALRCDPISGHVSLFWYQQALGQGPEFLTYFQNEAQLDKSGLPSDRFFAERPEGSVSTLKIQRTQQEDSAVYLCASSLGKTAREKLFFGSGTQLSVL.

This clonotype was counted ten times or more. The V gene is TRBV20-1, the J gene TRBJ2-1; D perhaps matches TRBD2 (6 bases). From germline, CDR1 is DFQATT and CDR2 SNEGSKA (reference sequence). The V and J ends lost 3 bases and 2 bases respectively, with 11 bases between them. The CDR3 has 14 amino acids. CDR3 coding DNA: TGCAGTGCTAGGCGGGCGGGACCCTACAATGAGCAGTTCTTC. It encodes CSARRAGPYNEQFF.

This clonotype was seen many times. The rearrangement uses TRBV12-3 or TRBV12-4 and TRBJ2-7, with 8 nucleotides matching TRBD2. The CDR3 consists of 14 residues. V gave up 7 bases and J gave up 6 bases; unmatched junction bases: 11. CDR3 DNA sequence: TGTGCCAGCACCTTGAGCGGGAGACGCTCCGAGCAGTACTTC. Its protein product is CASTLSGRRSEQYF.

This clonotype appeared many times. The chain carries TRBV10-3 and TRBJ2-3, with D possibly TRBD1 on 5 matching bases. V lost 11 bases and J 2 bases, leaving 14 bases between the germline ends. This CDR3 has 13 amino acids. Germline CDR1 and CDR2: ENHRY and SYGVKD. CDR3 nucleotide sequence: TGTGCCCACGCCCCAGGGTACACAGATACGCAGTATTTT. Protein product: CAHAPGYTDTQYF.

In this sample, this clonotype turned up many times. The rearrangement links TRBV20-1 to TRBJ2-7, with D possibly being TRBD1 or TRBD2 (6 bases each). Trimming removed 8 bases from V and 2 bases from J, with 19 bases in between. The CDR3 spans 14 residues. CDR1 and CDR2 from the germline V gene are DFQATT and SNEGSKA (reference sequence). The CDR3 protein is CSTLAIGGAYEQYF. For the CDR3, the DNA is TGCAGTACCTTGGCGATCGGGGGCGCCTACGAGCAGTACTTC.

This clonotype has a count of ten or more. The chain couples TRBV5-6 to TRBJ1-2; TRBD1 matches at 8 bases. Trimming took 0 bases from V and 5 from J; bases not matched to a gene: 9. The CDR3 contains 16 residues. CDR1 SGHDT and CDR2 YYEEEE come from the germline V gene. This CDR3 is CASSLEAQGAVYGYTF. The CDR3, as DNA: TGTGCCAGCAGCTTGGAGGCTCAGGGGGCTGTGTATGGCTACACCTTC.

V and J are TRBV2 and TRBJ2-7; perhaps D is TRBD1 or TRBD2 (5 bases each). V was clipped by 9 bases and J by 4 bases, with 19 bases between them. Germline V lookup: CDR1 SNHLY, CDR2 FYNNEI. The CDR3 is 14 amino acids. The CDR3 loop is CARLVPGREYEQYF. Here the CDR3 DNA reads TGTGCCAGATTGGTTCCAGGCAGGGAGTACGAGCAGTACTTC.

This clonotype was detected a few times. The V and J genes are TRBV12-3 or TRBV12-4 and TRBJ2-7; D not resolved. CDR3 length: 11 amino acids. Trimming removed 3 bases at V and 3 bases at J, with 3 bases between. The CDR3 spells CASSFYYEQYF. The CDR3 coding sequence is TGTGCCAGCAGTTTTTACTACGAGCAGTACTTC.

Ten or more counts support this clonotype. The V call is TRBV20-1, the J call TRBJ1-2; possible D gene TRBD1, 5 bases. The germline V gene encodes CDR1 DFQATT and CDR2 SNEGSKA (reference sequence). This CDR3 comprises 12 residues. Trimming pared 3 bases from V and 3 bases from J, leaving 8 bases between. In DNA, the CDR3 is TGCAGTGCTAGCTCAGGGTACTATGGCTACACCTTC. The encoded protein is CSASSGYYGYTF.

This clonotype has a count of ten or more. The chain uses TRBV12-3 or TRBV12-4 and TRBJ2-7; D possibly corresponds to TRBD2 (7 bases). CDR3 size: 14 residues. Trimming removed 3 bases at V and 4 bases at J, with 13 bases between. CDR3 region: CASSFGGGPYEQYF. For the CDR3, the DNA is TGTGCCAGCAGTTTCGGCGGGGGCCCGTACGAGCAGTACTTC.

This clonotype was detected ten times or more. The chain employs TRBV9 and TRBJ2-1, with TRBD2 matching 8 bases. This CDR3 contains 14 residues. J was trimmed by 8 bases and V by 3 bases; bases with no gene match: 7. CDR1 and CDR2 from the germline V gene are SGDLS and YYNGEE. DNA of the CDR3: TGTGCCAGCAGCGCCAACGCGGGGGGAGATGAGCAGTTCTTC. It codes for CASSANAGGDEQFF.

This clonotype was recorded many times. The CDR3 is CASSLAYALGQGSYNEQFF. As DNA, the CDR3 is TGTGCCAGCAGTTTAGCGTACGCCCTGGGACAGGGTTCCTACAATGAGCAGTTCTTC. This rearrangement joins TRBV6-2 or TRBV6-3 to TRBJ2-1; 9 bases align to TRBD1. V shed 4 bases and J 1 base; nucleotides not matched to a gene: 14. The germline V gene has CDR1 MNHEY and CDR2 SVGEGT. This CDR3 is 19 amino acids long.